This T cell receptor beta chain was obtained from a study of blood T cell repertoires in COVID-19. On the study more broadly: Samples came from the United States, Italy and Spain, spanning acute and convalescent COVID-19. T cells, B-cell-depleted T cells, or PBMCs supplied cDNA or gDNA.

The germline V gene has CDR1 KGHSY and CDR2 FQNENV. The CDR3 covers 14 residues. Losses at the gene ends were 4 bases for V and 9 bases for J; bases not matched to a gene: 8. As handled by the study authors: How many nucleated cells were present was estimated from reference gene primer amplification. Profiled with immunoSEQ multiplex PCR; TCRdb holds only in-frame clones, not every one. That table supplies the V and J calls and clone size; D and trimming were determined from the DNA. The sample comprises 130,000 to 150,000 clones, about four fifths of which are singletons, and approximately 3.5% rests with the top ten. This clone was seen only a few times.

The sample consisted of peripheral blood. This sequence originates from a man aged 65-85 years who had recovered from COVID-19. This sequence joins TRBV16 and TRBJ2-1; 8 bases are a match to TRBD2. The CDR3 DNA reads TGTGCCAGCAGCCTCGGGAGGGCCGGGTTTGAGCAGTTCTTC. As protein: CASSLGRAGFEQFF.